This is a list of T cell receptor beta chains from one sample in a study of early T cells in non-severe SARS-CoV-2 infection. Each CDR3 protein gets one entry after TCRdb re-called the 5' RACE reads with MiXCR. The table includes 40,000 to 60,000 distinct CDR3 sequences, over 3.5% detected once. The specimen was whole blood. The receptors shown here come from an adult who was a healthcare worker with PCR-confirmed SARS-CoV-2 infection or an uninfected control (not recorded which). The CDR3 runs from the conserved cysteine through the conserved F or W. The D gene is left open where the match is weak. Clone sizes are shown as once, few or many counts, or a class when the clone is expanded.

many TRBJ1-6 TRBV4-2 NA CASSQGRIRLNSPLHF TGTGCCAGCAGCCAAGGACGGATCCGCTTAAATTCACCCCTCCACTTT
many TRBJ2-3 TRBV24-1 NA CATSGRGSTDTQYF TGTGCCACCAGTGGTCGGGGTTCCACAGATACGCAGTATTTT
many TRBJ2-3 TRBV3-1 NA CASSQATDTQYF TGTGCCAGCAGCCAAGCCACAGATACGCAGTATTTT
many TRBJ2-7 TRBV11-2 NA CASSLATSRYEQYF TGTGCCAGCAGCTTAGCCACTAGCAGATACGAGCAGTACTTC
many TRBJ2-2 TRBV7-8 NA CASSLVQGPGELFF TGTGCCAGCAGCTTAGTACAGGGTCCCGGGGAGCTGTTTTTT
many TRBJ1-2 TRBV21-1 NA CASSKVSPGIHGYTF TGTGCCAGCAGCAAAGTTAGTCCAGGGATCCATGGCTACACCTTC
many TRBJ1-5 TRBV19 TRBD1 CASSGPGQGNQPQHF TGTGCCAGTAGTGGCCCGGGACAGGGGAATCAGCCCCAGCATTTT
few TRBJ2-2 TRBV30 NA CAVYPTGLGTGELFF TGTGCCGTCTACCCGACAGGTCTTGGCACCGGGGAGCTGTTTTTT
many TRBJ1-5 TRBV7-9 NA CASSLEGRNQPQHF TGTGCCAGCAGCTTAGAAGGGAGGAATCAGCCCCAGCATTTT
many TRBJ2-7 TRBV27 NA CASSLFFFPRGSYEQYF TGTGCCAGCAGTTTATTTTTTTTCCCGAGGGGCTCCTACGAGCAGTACTTC
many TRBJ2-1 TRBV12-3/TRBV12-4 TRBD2 CASSRLTGGNNEQFF TGTGCCAGCAGCCGTCTGACGGGAGGGAACAATGAGCAGTTCTTC